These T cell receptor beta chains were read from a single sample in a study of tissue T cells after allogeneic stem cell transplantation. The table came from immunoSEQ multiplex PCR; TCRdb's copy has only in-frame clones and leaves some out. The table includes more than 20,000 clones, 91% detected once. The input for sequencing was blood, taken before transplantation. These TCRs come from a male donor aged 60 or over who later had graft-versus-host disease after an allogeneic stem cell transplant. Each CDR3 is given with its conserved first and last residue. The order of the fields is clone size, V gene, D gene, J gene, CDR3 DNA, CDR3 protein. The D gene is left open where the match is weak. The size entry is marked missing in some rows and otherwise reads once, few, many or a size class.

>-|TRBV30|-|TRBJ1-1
TGTGCCTGGAGTGGCCCTCAACAGCGAGGGACTGAAGCTTTCTTT
CAWSGPQQRGTEAFF
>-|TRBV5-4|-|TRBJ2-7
TGTGCCAGCAGCTTGCCACCGGACGGAGGCCGCTGGGAGCAGTACTTC
CASSLPPDGGRWEQYF
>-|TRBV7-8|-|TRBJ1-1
TGTGCCAGCAGCCCGTATACAGTGAACACTGAAGCTTTCTTT
CASSPYTVNTEAFF
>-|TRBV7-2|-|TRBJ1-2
TGTGCCAGCAGCTTAGTTAGGGAGCGCTATGGCTACACCTTC
CASSLVRERYGYTF
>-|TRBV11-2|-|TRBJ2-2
TGTGCCAGCAGCTTAGATCAGGGGATCGGCACCGGGGAGCTGTTTTTT
CASSLDQGIGTGELFF
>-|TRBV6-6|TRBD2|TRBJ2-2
TGTGCCAGCAGTTACGCGGGAGCCCCCGCCGGGGAGCTGTTTTTT
CASSYAGAPAGELFF
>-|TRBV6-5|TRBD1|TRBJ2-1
TGTGCCAGCAGAGGGGGCTGGGGTGAGCAGTTCTTC
CASRGGWGEQFF
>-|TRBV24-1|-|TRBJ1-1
TGTGCCACCAGGGAGACAGGGAACACTGAAGCTTTCTTT
CATRETGNTEAFF
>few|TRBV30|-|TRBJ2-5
TGTGCCTGGGGCCACCGGGGGTCCGAGACCCAGTACTTC
CAWGHRGSETQYF
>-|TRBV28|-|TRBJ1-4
TGTGCCAGCAGTCTCCTAGCAGGCAATAATGAAAAACTGTTTTTT
CASSLLAGNNEKLFF
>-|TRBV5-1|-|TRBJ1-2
TGCGCCAGCAGCTTGGATGGAGGTCCGGGTGGCTACACCTTC
CASSLDGGPGGYTF
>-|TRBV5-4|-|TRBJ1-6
TGTGCCAGCAGCTTGTCGCCCCAGGGGCTTGGGGGAATTAATTCACCCCTCCACTTT
CASSLSPQGLGGINSPLHF
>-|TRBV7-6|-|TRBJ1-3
TGTGCCAGCAGCTACCGTTTGGGGGGCGAGAACACCATATATTTT
CASSYRLGGENTIYF
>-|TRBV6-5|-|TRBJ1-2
TGTGCCAGCAGTAGGACAGAGATCTATGGCTACACCTTC
CASSRTEIYGYTF
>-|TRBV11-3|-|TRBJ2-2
TGTGCCAGCAGCCTTGCAGGGCGTTTCGGCGGGGAGCTGTTTTTT
CASSLAGRFGGELFF
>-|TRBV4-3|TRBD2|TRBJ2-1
TGCGCCAGCAGCCAGGGGGCTAGCGGGAACAACAATGAGCAGTTCTTC
CASSQGASGNNNEQFF
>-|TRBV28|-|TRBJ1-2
TGTGCCAGCAGTGCCACGGCAAGGGGCCAAACATTCGGTGGCTACACCTTC
CASSATARGQTFGGYTF
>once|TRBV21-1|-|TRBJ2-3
TGTGCCAGCAGCAAGCACGGACAGCTTTATACAGATACGCAGTATTTT
CASSKHGQLYTDTQYF
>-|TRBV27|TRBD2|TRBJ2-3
TGTGCCAGCAGTTCGATAGCGGGAGGTATCACAGATACGCAGTATTTT
CASSSIAGGITDTQYF
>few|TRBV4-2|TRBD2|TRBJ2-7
TGTGCCAGCAGCCAAGGACTAGCAAACTACGAGCAGTACTTC
CASSQGLANYEQYF
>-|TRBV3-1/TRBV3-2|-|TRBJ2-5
TGTGCCAGCAGCCAAGGGTTAGAGACCCAGTACTTC
CASSQGLETQYF
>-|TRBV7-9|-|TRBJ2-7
TGTGCCAGCAGCCGTCGACCGCTTGCCTACGAGCAGTACTTC
CASSRRPLAYEQYF
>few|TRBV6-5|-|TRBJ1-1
TGTGCCAGCAGTTACTCGACACTATCCTTAGGTGAAGCTTTCTTT
CASSYSTLSLGEAFF